Listed here is a single T cell receptor (beta chain). Antigen specificity is unknown. The data originate from a study of OX40 agonist ivuxolimab in advanced cancers. On the study more broadly: Partial responses were achieved by three patients, one with hepatocellular carcinoma and two with cutaneous melanoma.

Only in-frame clones appear in the TCRdb table, and some are missing; sequencing was by immunoSEQ multiplex PCR. This table holds about 15,000 clones, approximately 60% found once. Study outcomes and limitations: Both CD4+ and CD8+ T cell populations in blood had undergone clonal expansion by week 6 at 0.1 to 3.0 mg/kg. With doses of 0.1-3.0 mg/kg, partial responders showed among the lowest clonal expansion.

V lost 5 bases, J lost 5 bases, and 10 bases lay in between. This CDR3 is built from 14 residues. The germline gives CDR1 MNHNS, CDR2 SASEGT. The clonotype originates from an adult with an advanced solid tumor such as melanoma, head and neck, liver or kidney cancer. J is TRBJ1-6 and V is TRBV6-1; TRBD1 might be the D (6 bases). The sequencing used CD4+ or CD8+ T cells sorted from blood, collected in a trial of the OX40 agonist ivuxolimab. CDR3: CASSLQGDNSPLHF. The CDR3 nucleotides read TGTGCCAGCAGTTTACAGGGAGATAATTCACCCCTCCACTTT.